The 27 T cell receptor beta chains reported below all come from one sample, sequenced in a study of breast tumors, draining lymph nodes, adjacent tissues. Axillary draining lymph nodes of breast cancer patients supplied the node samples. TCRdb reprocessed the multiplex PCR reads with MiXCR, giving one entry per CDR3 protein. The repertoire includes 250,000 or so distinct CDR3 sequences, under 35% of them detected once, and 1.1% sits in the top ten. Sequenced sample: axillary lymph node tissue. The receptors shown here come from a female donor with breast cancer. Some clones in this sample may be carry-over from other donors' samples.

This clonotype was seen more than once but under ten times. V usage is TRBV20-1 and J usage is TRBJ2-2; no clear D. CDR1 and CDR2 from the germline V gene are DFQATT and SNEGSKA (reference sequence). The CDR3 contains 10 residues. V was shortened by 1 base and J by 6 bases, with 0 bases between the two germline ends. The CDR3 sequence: CSARAGELFF. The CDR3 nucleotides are TGCAGTGCTAGAGCCGGGGAGCTGTTTTTT.

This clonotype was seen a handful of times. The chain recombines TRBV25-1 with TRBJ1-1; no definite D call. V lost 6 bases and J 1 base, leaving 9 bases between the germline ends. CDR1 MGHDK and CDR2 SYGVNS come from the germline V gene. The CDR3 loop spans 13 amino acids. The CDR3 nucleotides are TGTGCCAGCAGCCCAGAAACGAACACTGAAGCTTTCTTT. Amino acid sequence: CASSPETNTEAFF.

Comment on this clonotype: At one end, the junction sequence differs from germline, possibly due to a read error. CDR3 amino acids: CASSAAGTRGNEQCF. The CDR3 DNA sequence: TGTGCCAGCAGCGCAGCCGGGACAAGGGGCAATGAGCAGTGCTTC. The chain employs TRBV7-9 and TRBJ2-1, with TRBD1 as a possible D gene (6 bases). CDR3 length: 15 amino acids. The germline gives CDR1 SEHNR, CDR2 FQNEAQ (reference sequence).

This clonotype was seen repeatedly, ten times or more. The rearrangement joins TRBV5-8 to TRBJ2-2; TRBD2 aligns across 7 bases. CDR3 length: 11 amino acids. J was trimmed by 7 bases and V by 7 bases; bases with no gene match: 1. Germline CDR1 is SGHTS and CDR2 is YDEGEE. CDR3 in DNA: TGTGCCAGCTCGGGAGGCGGGGAGCTGTTTTTT. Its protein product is CASSGGGELFF.

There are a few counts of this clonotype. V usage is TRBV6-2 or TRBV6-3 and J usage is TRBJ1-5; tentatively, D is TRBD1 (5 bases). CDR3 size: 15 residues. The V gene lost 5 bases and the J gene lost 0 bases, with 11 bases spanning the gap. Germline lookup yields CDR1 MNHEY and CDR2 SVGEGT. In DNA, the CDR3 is TGTGCCAGCAGTCCTACAGGAAATAGCAATCAGCCCCAGCATTTT. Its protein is CASSPTGNSNQPQHF.

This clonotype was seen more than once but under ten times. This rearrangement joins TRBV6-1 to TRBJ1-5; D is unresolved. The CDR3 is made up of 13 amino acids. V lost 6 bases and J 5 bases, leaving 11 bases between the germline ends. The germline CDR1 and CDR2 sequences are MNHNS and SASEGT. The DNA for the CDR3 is TGTGCCAGCAGCCCAAACCAGTATCAGCCCCAGCATTTT. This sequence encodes CASSPNQYQPQHF.

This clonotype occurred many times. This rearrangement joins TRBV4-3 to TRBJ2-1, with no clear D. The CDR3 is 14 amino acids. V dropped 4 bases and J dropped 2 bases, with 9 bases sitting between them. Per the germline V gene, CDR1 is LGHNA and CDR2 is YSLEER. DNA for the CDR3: TGCGCCAGCAGCCTGCGGAGCGCCTACAATGAGCAGTTCTTC. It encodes CASSLRSAYNEQFF.

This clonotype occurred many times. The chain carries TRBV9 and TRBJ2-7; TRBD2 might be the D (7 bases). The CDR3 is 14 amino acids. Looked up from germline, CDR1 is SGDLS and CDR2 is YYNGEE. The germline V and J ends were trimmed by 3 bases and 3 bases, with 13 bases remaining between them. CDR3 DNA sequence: TGTGCCAGCAGCGAGGGGGGGGTCGGCTACGAGCAGTACTTC. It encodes CASSEGGVGYEQYF.

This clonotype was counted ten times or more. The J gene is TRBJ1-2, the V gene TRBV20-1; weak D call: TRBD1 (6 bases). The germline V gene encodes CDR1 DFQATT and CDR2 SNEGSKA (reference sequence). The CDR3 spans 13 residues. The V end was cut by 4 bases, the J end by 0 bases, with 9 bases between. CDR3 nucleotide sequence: TGCAGTGCTACGGGACATCCTAACTATGGCTACACCTTC. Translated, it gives CSATGHPNYGYTF.

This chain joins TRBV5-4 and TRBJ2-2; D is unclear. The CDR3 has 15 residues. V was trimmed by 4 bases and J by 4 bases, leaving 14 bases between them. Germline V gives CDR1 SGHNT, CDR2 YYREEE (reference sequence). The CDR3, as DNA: TGTGCCAGCAGCCCCCTGAGGCCGGGCACCGGGGAGCTGTTTTTT. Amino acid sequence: CASSPLRPGTGELFF.

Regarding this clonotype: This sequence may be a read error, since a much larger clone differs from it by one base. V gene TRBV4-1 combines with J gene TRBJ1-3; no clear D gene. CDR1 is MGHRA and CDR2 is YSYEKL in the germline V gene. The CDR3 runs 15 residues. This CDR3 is CASSQDATSGNTTYF. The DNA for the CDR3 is TGCGCCAGCAGCCAAGATGCGACCTCTGGAAACACCACATATTTT.

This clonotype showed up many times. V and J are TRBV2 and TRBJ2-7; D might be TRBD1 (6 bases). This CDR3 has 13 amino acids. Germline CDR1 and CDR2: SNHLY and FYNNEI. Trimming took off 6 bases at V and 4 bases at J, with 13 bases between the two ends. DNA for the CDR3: TGTGCCAGCAGCGGTACAGGGTGGTACGAGCAGTACTTC. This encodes CASSGTGWYEQYF.

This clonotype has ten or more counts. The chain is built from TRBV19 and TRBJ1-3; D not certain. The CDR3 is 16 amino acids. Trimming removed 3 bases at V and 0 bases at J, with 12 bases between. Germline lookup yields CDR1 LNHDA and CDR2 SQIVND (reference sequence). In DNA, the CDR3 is TGTGCCAGTAGTATTGGCCAGGCTGCCTCTGGAAACACCATATATTTT. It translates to CASSIGQAASGNTIYF. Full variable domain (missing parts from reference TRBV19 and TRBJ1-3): DGGITQSPKYLFRKEGQNVTLSCEQNLNHDAMYWYRQDPGQGLRLIYYSQIVNDFQKGDIAEGYSVSREKKESFPLTVTSAQKNPTAFYLCASSIGQAASGNTIYFGEGSWLTVV.

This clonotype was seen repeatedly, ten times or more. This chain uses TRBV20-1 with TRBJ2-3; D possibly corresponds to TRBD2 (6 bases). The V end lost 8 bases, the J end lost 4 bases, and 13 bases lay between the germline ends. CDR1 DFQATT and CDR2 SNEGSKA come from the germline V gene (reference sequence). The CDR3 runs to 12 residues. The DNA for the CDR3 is TGCAGTTTTAGCGGAGGGTCAGATACGCAGTATTTT. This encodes CSFSGGSDTQYF.

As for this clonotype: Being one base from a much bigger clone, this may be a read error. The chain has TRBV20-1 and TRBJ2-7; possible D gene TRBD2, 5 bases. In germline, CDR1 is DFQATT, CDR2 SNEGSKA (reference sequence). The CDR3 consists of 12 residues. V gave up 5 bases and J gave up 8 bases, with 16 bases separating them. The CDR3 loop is CSAEKLSGKQYF. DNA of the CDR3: TGCAGTGCTGAAAAACTTTCGGGGAAGCAGTACTTC.

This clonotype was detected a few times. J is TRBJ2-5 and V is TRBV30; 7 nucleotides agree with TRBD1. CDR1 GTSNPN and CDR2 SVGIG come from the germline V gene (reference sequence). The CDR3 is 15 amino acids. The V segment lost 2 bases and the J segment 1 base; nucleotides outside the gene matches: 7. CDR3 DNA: TGTGCCTGGAGTTTGGGTTCAGGGGGCCAAGAGACCCAGTACTTC. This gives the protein CAWSLGSGGQETQYF.

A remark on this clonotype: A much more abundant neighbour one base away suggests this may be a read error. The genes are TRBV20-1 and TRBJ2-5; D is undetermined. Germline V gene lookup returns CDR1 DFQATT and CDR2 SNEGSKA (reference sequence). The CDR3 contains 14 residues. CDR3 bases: TGCAGTGCCATACCAGTTAGTACCCAAGCGACCCAGTACTTC. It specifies CSAIPVSTQATQYF.

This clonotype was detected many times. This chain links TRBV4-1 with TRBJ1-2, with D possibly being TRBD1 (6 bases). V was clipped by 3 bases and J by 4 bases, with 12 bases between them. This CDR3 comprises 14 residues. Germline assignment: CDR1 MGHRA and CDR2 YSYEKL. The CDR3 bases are TGCGCCAGCAGCCAGGATCAGGGGTTCTATGGCTACACCTTC. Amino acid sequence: CASSQDQGFYGYTF.

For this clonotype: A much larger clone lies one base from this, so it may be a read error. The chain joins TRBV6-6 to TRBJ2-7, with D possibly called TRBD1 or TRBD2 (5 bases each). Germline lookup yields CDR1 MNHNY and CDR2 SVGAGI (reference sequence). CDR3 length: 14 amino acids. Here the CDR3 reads CASSPGTVSYERYF. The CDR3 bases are TGTGCCAGCAGTCCCGGGACGGTGTCCTACGAGCGGTACTTC.

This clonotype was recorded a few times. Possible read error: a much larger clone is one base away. The CDR3 DNA reads as TGCAGTGCTAGAGAGATGAGCGGGAGAGCTTCGCAGTACTTC. Translation: CSAREMSGRASQYF. This chain links TRBV20-1 with TRBJ2-7; TRBD2 aligns across 8 bases. The CDR3 is 14 residues long. V gave up 0 bases and J gave up 9 bases; unmatched junction bases: 10. Germline V lookup: CDR1 DFQATT, CDR2 SNEGSKA (reference sequence).

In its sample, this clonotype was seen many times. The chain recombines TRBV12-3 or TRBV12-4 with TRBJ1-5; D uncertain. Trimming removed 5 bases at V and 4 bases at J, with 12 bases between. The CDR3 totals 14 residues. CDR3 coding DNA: TGTGCCAGCAGTCCCACCCGTCCGAATCAGCCCCAGCATTTT. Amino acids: CASSPTRPNQPQHF.

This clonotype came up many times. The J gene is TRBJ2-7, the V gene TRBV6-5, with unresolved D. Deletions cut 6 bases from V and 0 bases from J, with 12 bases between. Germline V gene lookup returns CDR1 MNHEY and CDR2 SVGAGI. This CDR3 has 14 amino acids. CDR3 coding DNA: TGTGCCAGCAGCCCTACGACACCCTCCTACGAGCAGTACTTC. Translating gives CASSPTTPSYEQYF.

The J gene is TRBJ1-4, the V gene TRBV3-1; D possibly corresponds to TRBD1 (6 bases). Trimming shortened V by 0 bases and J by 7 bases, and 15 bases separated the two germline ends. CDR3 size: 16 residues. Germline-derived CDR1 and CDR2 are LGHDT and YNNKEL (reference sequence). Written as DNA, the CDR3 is TGTGCCAGCAGCCAAGATCATTGGACAGAGGCTGAAAAACTGTTTTTT. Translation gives CASSQDHWTEAEKLFF.

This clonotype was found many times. In DNA, the CDR3 is TGTGCCAGCTATCGGGAAGATGGTTACAATGAGCAGTTCTTC. As protein: CASYREDGYNEQFF. The gene calls are TRBV12-3 or TRBV12-4 and TRBJ2-1, with a tentative D call TRBD2 (5 bases). The CDR3 is 14 amino acids. Trimming removed 8 bases at V and 4 bases at J, with 15 bases between.

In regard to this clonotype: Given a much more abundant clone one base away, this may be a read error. The CDR3 loop is CASSLSNEQSF. CDR3 DNA: TGTGCCAGCAGCCTTAGCAATGAGCAGTCCTTC. The chain links TRBV11-2 to TRBJ2-1; D call uncertain. Per germline, CDR1 SGHAT and CDR2 FQNNGV. This CDR3 contains 11 residues.

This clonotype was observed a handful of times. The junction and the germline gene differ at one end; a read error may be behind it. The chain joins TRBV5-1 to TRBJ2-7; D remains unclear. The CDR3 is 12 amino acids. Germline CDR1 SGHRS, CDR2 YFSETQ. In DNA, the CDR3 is TGCGCCAGCAGCGGTGAGACCTACGAGCACTACTTC. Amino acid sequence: CASSGETYEHYF.

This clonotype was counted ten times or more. This chain's CDR3 is CSATPGLADGYTF. The CDR3 nucleotides are TGCAGTGCAACTCCCGGGCTAGCGGATGGCTACACCTTC. This sequence joins TRBV20-1 and TRBJ1-2, with D uncertain. Trimming stripped 6 bases from V and 6 bases from J, with 17 bases between. Germline assignment: CDR1 DFQATT and CDR2 SNEGSKA (reference sequence). There are 13 residues in the CDR3.